The present entry profiles one T cell receptor beta chain with its context. This sample was included in a study of T cells in Graves' hyperthyroidism and ophthalmopathy. Looking at the study overall: Any treatment followed the collection of peripheral blood at initial diagnosis.

Germline CDR1 reads WSHSY; CDR2 reads SAAADI. Trimming at V came to 5 bases and at J to 6 bases, leaving 7 bases not matched to a gene. The CDR3 consists of 14 residues. RNA transcripts served as the template for amplifying TCR beta CDR3 regions. HTBI primers were employed in a first-round RT-PCR of the TCR CDR3. TCRdb analysed the multiplex PCR reads with MiXCR anew, one entry per CDR3 protein. Of some 740,000 distinct CDR3 sequences detected, 11% to 15% appear once; the ten largest clones hold about 9.4%. Sequences were obtained from blood. The sequence was obtained from a woman under 30 with Graves' hyperthyroidism. The V call is TRBV10-2, the J call TRBJ2-3; TRBD1 aligns across 8 bases. CDR3 sequence: CASSPGGRGDTQYF. Here the CDR3 DNA reads TGCGCCAGCAGTCCAGGGGGCCGGGGGGATACGCAGTATTTT.